The present entry profiles one T cell receptor (beta chain) with its context. Profiling relied on immunoSEQ multiplex PCR, and the TCRdb table lists in-frame clones only, not all of them. The data contain roughly 290,000 clones, 80% to 95% of them singletons. These data are taken from a study of blood T cell repertoires in COVID-19. The V gene's germline CDR1 is SGHDT and CDR2 YYEEEE. V was pared by 0 bases and J by 4 bases, with 1 base of the junction left unmatched. CDR3 length equals 14 residues. The chain is built from TRBV5-6 and TRBJ1-3; 7 nucleotides line up with TRBD1. The sample consisted of peripheral blood. The TCR originated in a woman aged 25 to 39 with COVID-19, enrolled during active disease. Written as DNA, the CDR3 is TGTGCCAGCAGCTTGGTAGGGGGCGGAAACACCATATATTTT. Amino acid sequence: CASSLVGGGNTIYF.